The 26 T cell receptor beta chains in this list originate from one sample, sequenced in a study of shared clonotypes between healthy human individuals. Naive CD8 cells lacked CD45RO and underwent positive selection for CCR7, leaving out terminally differentiated effector memory CD45RA+ cells. Produced via immunoSEQ multiplex PCR; TCRdb's table is partial and in-frame only. Of hundreds of thousands of clones listed, 95% to 97% are singletons. What was sequenced was naive CD8+ T cells sorted from blood. These receptors were taken from a woman in her thirties in good health.

The rearrangement links TRBV16 to TRBJ2-7; 8 bases match TRBD1. The ends lost 3 bases at V and 4 bases at J; junction bases unmatched: 8. The CDR3 has 15 amino acids. Germline loops: CDR1 KGHSY, CDR2 FQNENV. CDR3 sequence: CASSHAGQVAYEQYF. The CDR3 nucleotides read TGTGCCAGCAGCCACGCGGGACAGGTGGCTTACGAGCAGTACTTC.

The V and J genes are TRBV19 and TRBJ2-5, with a possible D match to TRBD2 (5 bases). The V and J ends lost 7 bases and 2 bases respectively, with 8 bases between them. Germline assignment: CDR1 LNHDA and CDR2 SQIVND (reference sequence). The CDR3 totals 12 residues. The CDR3 region has the DNA TGTGCCAGTAATGGCGGGCAAGAGACCCAGTACTTC. It encodes CASNGGQETQYF. Supplemented by reference TRBV19 and TRBJ2-5, the full variable domain reads DGGITQSPKYLFRKEGQNVTLSCEQNLNHDAMYWYRQDPGQGLRLIYYSQIVNDFQKGDIAEGYSVSREKKESFPLTVTSAQKNPTAFYLCASNGGQETQYFGPGTRLLVL.

The chain couples TRBV25-1 to TRBJ2-1; D remains unclear. This CDR3 has 15 amino acids. The V gene lost 1 base and the J gene lost 4 bases, with 11 bases spanning the gap. Germline V gene data show CDR1 as MGHDK and CDR2 as SYGVNS. In nucleotides, the CDR3 is TGTGCCAGCAGTGAATTTAGGCGAGGTTACAATGAGCAGTTCTTC. Translation gives CASSEFRRGYNEQFF.

This chain connects TRBV29-1 to TRBJ2-1; 12 bases agree with TRBD2. Unmatched junction bases numbered 8, after V lost 7 bases and J lost 1 base. Per the germline V gene, CDR1 is SQVTM and CDR2 is ANQGSEA. CDR3 length: 16 residues. Here the CDR3 DNA reads TGCAGCGCACTCACCGGACTAGCGGGATCCTACAATGAGCAGTTCTTC. Its protein product is CSALTGLAGSYNEQFF.

This sequence joins TRBV19 and TRBJ2-1; 7 bases map to TRBD2. CDR3 length: 17 amino acids. V lost 4 bases and J lost 5; bases outside the gene matches: 14. The germline CDR1 and CDR2 sequences are LNHDA and SQIVND (reference sequence). The CDR3 spells CASSTSHPGLLNNEQFF. DNA for the CDR3: TGTGCCAGTAGTACATCCCACCCGGGACTACTCAACAATGAGCAGTTCTTC.

The table lists this clone with a count of one. The sample carries other DNA sequences with the same CDR3. The chain has TRBV6-5 and TRBJ2-3, with D tentatively TRBD2 (5 bases). CDR1 MNHEY and CDR2 SVGAGI come from the germline V gene. This CDR3 has 15 residues. Trimming took off 0 bases at V and 1 base at J, with 8 bases between the two ends. The CDR3 sequence is CASSYSPGGTDTQYF. The CDR3 DNA follows: TGTGCCAGCAGTTACTCCCCCGGGGGCACAGATACGCAGTATTTT.

The chain joins TRBV15 to TRBJ2-3, with TRBD2 matching 10 bases. The CDR3 covers 17 residues. Germline V gives CDR1 LNHNV, CDR2 YYDKDF (reference sequence). V was pared by 0 bases and J by 6 bases, with 9 bases of the junction left unmatched. The CDR3 DNA follows: TGTGCCACCAGCAGAGATAGTAATAGCGGGAGGACGGATACGCAGTATTTT. Amino acid sequence: CATSRDSNSGRTDTQYF.

J is TRBJ1-3 and V is TRBV7-8; the D gene is possibly TRBD1 (5 bases). Trimming cost V 5 bases and J 2 bases, with 16 bases left between them. The CDR3 is made up of 16 amino acids. From germline, CDR1 is SGHVS and CDR2 FQNEAQ. The CDR3 loop is CASSQEFGTPGNTIYF. The CDR3, as DNA: TGTGCCAGCAGCCAAGAGTTCGGGACGCCTGGAAACACCATATATTTT.

This chain uses TRBV9 with TRBJ2-7; D is unresolved. The V end was cut by 1 base, the J end by 5 bases, with 10 bases between. This CDR3 is built from 13 residues. Germline CDR1 SGDLS, CDR2 YYNGEE. The CDR3 DNA reads as TGTGCCAGCAGCGTACTGGGTAACGACGAGCAGTACTTC. Encoded protein: CASSVLGNDEQYF.

The chain combines TRBV2 with TRBJ1-4; TRBD1 is a possible D gene (5 bases). Germline-derived CDR1 and CDR2 are SNHLY and FYNNEI. Trimming removed 6 bases from V and 8 bases from J, with 19 bases in between. The CDR3 runs to 15 residues. The CDR3 nucleotides are TGTGCCAGCAGGTCGACCTCAGGGCCAGCGGAAAAACTGTTTTTT. Translation gives CASRSTSGPAEKLFF. The whole variable domain, remainder taken from reference TRBV2 and TRBJ1-4, is EPEVTQTPSHQVTQMGQEVILRCVPISNHLYFYWYRQILGQKVEFLVSFYNNEISEKSEIFDDQFSVERPDGSNFTLKIRSTKLEDSAMYFCASRSTSGPAEKLFFGSGTQLSVL.

V and J are TRBV13 and TRBJ2-2, with D unclear. The V gene's germline CDR1 is PRHDT and CDR2 FYEKMQ (reference sequence). Trimming shortened V by 3 bases and J by 4 bases, and 9 bases separated the two germline ends. CDR3 length equals 14 residues. This CDR3 reads CASSFDRSTGELFF. CDR3 DNA sequence: TGTGCCAGCAGCTTCGACCGGAGCACCGGGGAGCTGTTTTTT.

This chain links TRBV27 with TRBJ2-7, with 8 bases identical to TRBD1. Germline V gives CDR1 MNHEY, CDR2 SMNVEV (reference sequence). Trimming cost V 5 bases and J 0 bases; bases outside gene matches: 6. This CDR3 spans 15 amino acids. The CDR3 DNA reads as TGTGCCAGCAGTCAGGGACAGGCGCCCTCCTACGAGCAGTACTTC. It encodes CASSQGQAPSYEQYF.

The CDR3 sequence is CASTTGETQYF. CDR3 in DNA: TGCGCCAGCACAACAGGAGAGACCCAGTACTTC. The gene calls are TRBV5-1 and TRBJ2-5; TRBD1 is a possible D gene (5 bases). Per the germline V gene, CDR1 is SGHRS and CDR2 is YFSETQ. This CDR3 is built from 11 residues. Trimming shortened V by 6 bases and J by 4 bases, and 7 bases separated the two germline ends.

The J gene is TRBJ1-1, the V gene TRBV18; the D gene is possibly TRBD1 (6 bases). The CDR3 spans 16 residues. The V and J ends lost 3 bases and 5 bases respectively, with 19 bases between them. CDR1 and CDR2 from the germline V gene are KGHSH and LQKENI. For the CDR3, the DNA is TGTGCCAGCTCACCGGGGAAATTCAGGGGATGGACTGAAGCTTTCTTT. This gives the protein CASSPGKFRGWTEAFF.

CDR3 loop: CASSFPSGGEDTQYF. CDR3 coding DNA: TGCGCCAGCAGCTTTCCTAGCGGGGGGGAAGATACGCAGTATTTT. This chain uses TRBV4-1 with TRBJ2-3; 12 bases are shared with TRBD2. The CDR3 is 15 amino acids. Trimming took 5 bases from V and 5 from J; bases not matched to a gene: 5. Germline CDR1 MGHRA, CDR2 YSYEKL.

The chain carries TRBV19 and TRBJ2-1, with no clear D. V shed 5 bases and J shed 8 bases, with 10 bases lying between them. The CDR3 consists of 12 residues. CDR1 is LNHDA, CDR2 SQIVND, per germline (reference sequence). The CDR3 loop reads CASSPDGYEQFF. The CDR3 nucleotides are TGTGCCAGTAGTCCCGATGGTTATGAGCAGTTCTTC.

The chain joins TRBV5-1 to TRBJ2-7, with D perhaps matching TRBD1 (6 bases). The CDR3 has 13 amino acids. V was shortened by 6 bases and J by 3 bases, with 13 bases between the two germline ends. The germline gives CDR1 SGHRS, CDR2 YFSETQ. As DNA, the CDR3 is TGCGCCAGCACCCCGGGCAGGGGCTACGAGCAGTACTTC. Translating it yields CASTPGRGYEQYF.

The chain has TRBV29-1 and TRBJ1-2; 8 bases map to TRBD1. Germline V gene sequence: CDR1 SQVTM, CDR2 ANQGSEA. The J segment lost 3 bases and the V segment lost 5 bases, leaving 11 bases of the junction unmatched. CDR3 size: 15 residues. As DNA, the CDR3 is TGCAGCGTTCTATGGACAGGGACATCCTACTATGGCTACACCTTC. It yields the protein CSVLWTGTSYYGYTF.

The gene calls are TRBV4-1 and TRBJ2-1; tentative D call: TRBD2 (5 bases). This CDR3 has 15 amino acids. CDR1 and CDR2 from the germline V gene are MGHRA and YSYEKL. V was shortened by 0 bases and J by 7 bases, with 13 bases between the two germline ends. Here the CDR3 DNA reads TGCGCCAGCAGCCAAGATCCGAGGGTGGGGAATGAGCAGTTCTTC. Its translation is CASSQDPRVGNEQFF.

This chain joins TRBV30 and TRBJ2-1, with 8 bases fitting TRBD2. The CDR3 sequence is 15 residues long. Germline lookup yields CDR1 GTSNPN and CDR2 SVGIG (reference sequence). V lost 2 bases to trimming and J lost 4 bases; unmatched junction nucleotides: 7. The CDR3 is CAWSISGGTYNEQFF. The CDR3 DNA sequence: TGTGCCTGGAGTATAAGCGGGGGAACTTACAATGAGCAGTTCTTC.

CDR3 DNA sequence: TGTGCCAGCATGGGGGAAACCTACGAGCAGTACTTC. Protein product: CASMGETYEQYF. The genes are TRBV7-8 and TRBJ2-7; D may match TRBD1 or TRBD2 (5 bases each). Germline lookup yields CDR1 SGHVS and CDR2 FQNEAQ. The CDR3 covers 12 residues. Trimming cost V 7 bases and J 2 bases, with 9 bases left between them.

The J gene is TRBJ2-7, the V gene TRBV4-1; D is perhaps TRBD1 (6 bases). Germline loops: CDR1 MGHRA, CDR2 YSYEKL. This CDR3 comprises 16 residues. Trimming cost V 0 bases and J 2 bases, with 14 bases left between them. The CDR3 nucleotides read TGCGCCAGCAGCCAAGATACAGGGACGAAGGCCTACGAGCAGTACTTC. It translates to CASSQDTGTKAYEQYF.

This sequence joins TRBV19 and TRBJ2-7, with 9 bases fitting TRBD1. CDR3 size: 14 residues. Losses at the gene ends were 6 bases for V and 4 bases for J; bases not matched to a gene: 7. Germline V gene lookup returns CDR1 LNHDA and CDR2 SQIVND (reference sequence). CDR3: CASSPGTGRYEQYF. The CDR3, as DNA: TGTGCCAGTAGCCCCGGGACAGGGAGATACGAGCAGTACTTC.

The chain employs TRBV9 and TRBJ2-1; 13 bases fit TRBD2. CDR3 size: 15 residues. Germline V gene lookup returns CDR1 SGDLS and CDR2 YYNGEE. Trimming at V came to 3 bases and at J to 6 bases, leaving 3 bases not matched to a gene. The CDR3 bases are TGTGCCAGCAGCGCCGGGACTAGCGGGATCAATGAGCAGTTCTTC. This sequence encodes CASSAGTSGINEQFF.

This chain uses TRBV28 with TRBJ2-5, with TRBD1 matching 7 bases. The V gene end was trimmed by 3 bases and the J gene end by 5 bases; junction bases not matched to a gene: 12. The germline gives CDR1 MDHEN, CDR2 SYDVKM. This CDR3 spans 16 amino acids. In DNA form, the CDR3 reads TGTGCCAGCAGTTTGGTCATGACAGGGCTGAGGGAGACCCAGTACTTC. Translating gives CASSLVMTGLRETQYF.

This chain uses TRBV7-9 with TRBJ2-1; D is unclear. Trimming shortened V by 11 bases and J by 5 bases, and 19 bases separated the two germline ends. The germline V gene has CDR1 SEHNR and CDR2 FQNEAQ (reference sequence). This CDR3 has 14 residues. The CDR3 spells CAGTGRNWNNEQFF. In DNA, the CDR3 is TGTGCCGGCACCGGCAGGAATTGGAACAATGAGCAGTTCTTC.